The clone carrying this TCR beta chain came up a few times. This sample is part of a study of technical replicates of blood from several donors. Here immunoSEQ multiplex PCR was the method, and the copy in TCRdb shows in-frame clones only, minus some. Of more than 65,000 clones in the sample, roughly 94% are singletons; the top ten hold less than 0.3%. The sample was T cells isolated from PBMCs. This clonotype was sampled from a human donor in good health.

The CDR3 DNA reads as TGTGCCAGCAGTGAAATGAAGTTGAGGGACAGGAGTTATCAGCCCCAGCATTTT. Amino acids: CASSEMKLRDRSYQPQHF. This rearrangement joins TRBV6-1 to TRBJ1-5; 8 bases are a match to TRBD1. Germline CDR1 is MNHNS and CDR2 is SASEGT. J gave up 5 bases and V 2 bases, and 14 bases lay outside the gene matches. The CDR3 length is 18 residues.